The 30 T cell receptor beta chains given below trace back to one sample, sequenced in a study of T cells after yellow fever vaccination. Via MiXCR, TCRdb re-called the 5' RACE reads, giving one row per CDR3 protein. The sample shows about 69,000 distinct CDR3 sequences, 4.5% to 7.5% of them seen only once. The sample was CD4+ T cells sorted from PBMCs, taken more than 13 days after the first yellow fever vaccination. Receptor source: a man aged 18 to 29 who received the YFV17D yellow fever vaccine.

This clonotype appeared many times. The chain uses TRBV30 and TRBJ1-1, with 7 bases that match TRBD1. Germline values: CDR1 GTSNPN, CDR2 SVGIG (reference sequence). With V trimmed by 3 bases and J by 9 bases, 7 bases remained unmatched. The CDR3 loop spans 12 amino acids. CDR3: CAWSAQGGKAFF. In DNA, the CDR3 is TGTGCCTGGAGCGCGCAGGGGGGAAAAGCTTTCTTT.

This clonotype was recorded at least ten times. V gene TRBV11-2 combines with J gene TRBJ2-7, with 8 nucleotides matching TRBD1. The trim removed 5 bases at V and 3 bases at J, leaving 6 bases unmatched. This CDR3 has 14 residues. Germline assignment: CDR1 SGHAT and CDR2 FQNNGV. The CDR3 spells CASSPRTGLYEQYF. In DNA form, the CDR3 reads TGTGCCAGCAGCCCCCGGACAGGGCTCTACGAGCAGTACTTC.

This clonotype was detected many times. This rearrangement joins TRBV20-1 to TRBJ2-7, with TRBD1 as a possible D gene (5 bases). The length of the CDR3 is 11 residues. V lost 6 bases and J lost 2, with 8 bases in between. CDR1 is DFQATT, CDR2 SNEGSKA, per germline (reference sequence). CDR3 nucleotide sequence: TGCAGTGCAGACAGTACCTACGAGCAGTACTTC. The encoded protein is CSADSTYEQYF.

This clonotype showed up many times. V usage is TRBV28 and J usage is TRBJ2-5; no firm D call. V was clipped by 9 bases and J by 4 bases, with 6 bases between them. Germline loops: CDR1 MDHEN, CDR2 SYDVKM. The CDR3 sequence is 10 residues long. The CDR3 spells CASGLETQYF. CDR3 nucleotide sequence: TGTGCCAGTGGTCTAGAGACCCAGTACTTC.

This clonotype has at least ten counts. This chain uses TRBV4-3 with TRBJ1-6; the match to TRBD1 covers 11 bases. This CDR3 is 17 amino acids long. CDR1 and CDR2 from the germline V gene are LGHNA and YSLEER. V gave up 1 base and J gave up 9 bases; unmatched junction bases: 8. The DNA of the CDR3 is TGCGCCAGCAGCCAAGGCCTCAAAGGGACAGGGGGTTCACCCCTCCACTTT. Translation gives CASSQGLKGTGGSPLHF.

In this sample, this clonotype turned up many times. The chain couples TRBV6-2 or TRBV6-3 to TRBJ2-7; TRBD2 matches at 11 bases. Trimming at V came to 6 bases and at J to 5 bases, leaving 9 bases not matched to a gene. The length of the CDR3 is 15 residues. Per the germline V gene, CDR1 is MNHEY and CDR2 is SVGEGT. The CDR3 DNA is TGTGCCAGCAGGCCCCGTAGCGGGGGGGAAGACGAGCAGTACTTC. Translation: CASRPRSGGEDEQYF.

The chain joins TRBV5-5 to TRBJ2-7, with D possibly being TRBD1 or TRBD2 (5 bases each). Germline CDR1 SGHKS, CDR2 YYEKEE (reference sequence). The CDR3 covers 15 residues. V dropped 4 bases and J dropped 1 base, with 15 bases sitting between them. The CDR3 reads CASSRTGTKSYEQYV. CDR3 bases: TGTGCCAGCAGCAGAACCGGGACGAAATCCTACGAGCAGTACGTC.

This clonotype was counted ten times or more. The chain combines TRBV10-3 with TRBJ2-3, with a possible D match to TRBD2 (5 bases). The ends were cut back, 2 bases at V and 4 bases at J, with 10 bases in the middle. The length of the CDR3 is 14 residues. Germline V gives CDR1 ENHRY, CDR2 SYGVKD. The CDR3: CAISETSRSDTQYF. In nucleotides, the CDR3 is TGTGCCATCAGTGAGACTAGTAGGTCAGATACGCAGTATTTT.

This clonotype appeared many times. The rearrangement joins TRBV5-1 to TRBJ2-2, with unresolved D. The CDR3 runs to 15 residues. Germline V lookup: CDR1 SGHRS, CDR2 YFSETQ. V lost 0 bases and J 8 bases, leaving 14 bases between the germline ends. CDR3 bases: TGCGCCAGCAGCTTGGCTCTGGGTCCCAGGGGGGAGCTGTTTTTT. It encodes CASSLALGPRGELFF.

This clonotype was counted ten times or more. This sequence joins TRBV10-3 and TRBJ2-5; D not certain. Germline lookup yields CDR1 ENHRY and CDR2 SYGVKD. The V gene lost 2 bases and the J gene lost 2 bases, with 6 bases spanning the gap. The CDR3 length is 13 residues. The CDR3 DNA reads TGTGCCATCAGTGAGCCGTCTCAAGAGACCCAGTACTTC. Translated, it gives CAISEPSQETQYF.

This clonotype showed up many times. CDR3 bases: TGTGCCAGCAGCCTATCCGGGACAGGGGGCGCGTCAGATACGCAGTATTTT. It specifies CASSLSGTGGASDTQYF. The gene calls are TRBV3-1 and TRBJ2-3; 12 bases are shared with TRBD1. This CDR3 comprises 17 residues. The V gene end was trimmed by 4 bases and the J gene end by 4 bases; junction bases not matched to a gene: 9. Germline V gene sequence: CDR1 LGHDT, CDR2 YNNKEL (reference sequence).

This clonotype was observed many times. V is TRBV5-1 and J is TRBJ2-6, with D perhaps being TRBD1 or TRBD2 (5 bases each). The V end was cut by 1 base, the J end by 2 bases, with 7 bases between. Germline values: CDR1 SGHRS, CDR2 YFSETQ. The CDR3 contains 15 residues. The CDR3 is CASSLQGPGANVLTF. The DNA of the CDR3 is TGCGCCAGCAGCTTGCAGGGACCTGGGGCCAACGTCCTGACTTTC.

Ten or more counts support this clonotype. V usage is TRBV5-1 and J usage is TRBJ1-6, with unresolved D. The CDR3 runs 15 residues. V lost 0 bases, J lost 5 bases, and 9 bases lay in between. Germline V CDR1 and CDR2: SGHRS, YFSETQ. CDR3 protein: CASSLGFGDNSPLHF. For the CDR3, the DNA is TGCGCCAGCAGCTTGGGCTTCGGGGATAATTCACCCCTCCACTTT.

This clonotype appeared a few times. CDR3 nucleotide sequence: TGTGCCAGCCGCTACTCGACAGGGGTAGCCGGGGAGCTGTTTTTT. It codes for CASRYSTGVAGELFF. The chain is built from TRBV7-2 and TRBJ2-2; 8 bases fit TRBD1. CDR1 and CDR2 from the germline V gene are SGHTA and FQGNSA. V shed 8 bases, J shed 6 bases, and the junction held 11 bases outside the gene matches. The CDR3 sequence is 15 residues long.

The chain joins TRBV7-2 to TRBJ1-1; TRBD1 might be the D (5 bases). V was pared by 0 bases and J by 10 bases, with 18 bases between. CDR3 length: 15 amino acids. CDR1 and CDR2 from the germline V gene are SGHTA and FQGNSA. The CDR3 spells CASSLAPGTRVLAFF. CDR3 sequence (DNA): TGTGCCAGCAGCTTAGCCCCCGGGACTAGGGTGTTAGCTTTCTTT. Variable domain in full (rest from reference TRBV7-2 and TRBJ1-1): GAGVSQSPSNKVTEKGKDVELRCDPISGHTALYWYRQSLGQGLEFLIYFQGNSAPDKSGLPSDRFSAERTGGSVSTLTIQRTQQEDSAVYLCASSLAPGTRVLAFFGQGTRLTVV.

This clonotype came up a few times. V usage is TRBV6-1 and J usage is TRBJ2-1, with TRBD2 identical over 8 bases. This CDR3 has 16 residues. CDR1 and CDR2 from the germline V gene are MNHNS and SASEGT. The V segment lost 4 bases and the J segment 0 bases; nucleotides outside the gene matches: 5. The DNA of the CDR3 is TGTGCCAGCAGTGCCACTAGCGGTGGCTCCTACAATGAGCAGTTCTTC. This gives the protein CASSATSGGSYNEQFF.

In this sample, this clonotype turned up many times. This chain links TRBV18 with TRBJ1-5; 7 bases match TRBD1. CDR1 and CDR2 (germline): KGHSH, LQKENI. V dropped 4 bases and J dropped 4; count of bases not matched to a gene: 7. The CDR3 runs to 15 residues. This CDR3 reads CASSRPGQHNQPQHF. The CDR3 bases are TGTGCCAGCTCACGCCCGGGACAGCATAATCAGCCCCAGCATTTT.

This clonotype was seen ten or more times. The chain joins TRBV6-1 to TRBJ1-1; D uncertain. Germline lookup yields CDR1 MNHNS and CDR2 SASEGT. There are 13 residues in the CDR3. V shed 3 bases and J shed 3 bases, with 8 bases lying between them. The CDR3 DNA reads TGTGCCAGCAGTGAGGGATGGTACACTGAAGCTTTCTTT. Protein: CASSEGWYTEAFF.

Many counts were recorded for this clonotype. This chain uses TRBV10-3 with TRBJ2-6; tentative D call: TRBD2 (6 bases). V was clipped by 4 bases and J by 2 bases, with 24 bases between them. The CDR3 has 20 amino acids. Germline assignment: CDR1 ENHRY and CDR2 SYGVKD. The CDR3 region has the DNA TGTGCCATCAGTGCCCACCGGGACTTTGGGGACCCGACTGGGGCCAACGTCCTGACTTTC. It is translated as CAISAHRDFGDPTGANVLTF.

In this sample, this clonotype turned up many times. V and J are TRBV29-1 and TRBJ2-4; 8 bases map to TRBD2. Trimming at V came to 5 bases and at J to 9 bases, leaving 9 bases not matched to a gene. CDR3 size: 13 residues. Germline V gene data show CDR1 as SQVTM and CDR2 as ANQGSEA. The CDR3 sequence is CSVWAGGGGIQYF. CDR3 DNA: TGCAGCGTTTGGGCGGGGGGCGGTGGCATTCAGTACTTC.

This clonotype was picked up many times. The J gene is TRBJ2-1, the V gene TRBV1; the table's D call of TRBD2 was not tested on the DNA. TRBV1 is an annotated pseudogene. CDR3 length equals 14 residues. CDR3 amino acids: CTSSLGTPVEGQFF. The DNA for the CDR3 is TGCACCAGCAGCCTGGGGACTCCGGTCGAGGGGCAGTTCTTC.

The CDR3 coding sequence is TGTGCCAGCAGTTTGGATACAGGGGAAGACACTGAAGCTTTCTTT. Amino acids: CASSLDTGEDTEAFF. This rearrangement joins TRBV12-3 or TRBV12-4 to TRBJ1-1, with 7 nucleotides matching TRBD1. Trimming cost V 3 bases and J 3 bases; bases outside gene matches: 7. The CDR3 covers 15 residues.

Ten or more counts support this clonotype. The chain recombines TRBV28 with TRBJ2-7; D is unclear. V lost 5 bases and J 0 bases, leaving 14 bases between the germline ends. Germline CDR1 MDHEN, CDR2 SYDVKM. The CDR3 extends over 15 amino acids. The CDR3 region has the DNA TGTGCCAGCAGTATCGGCAGGTCGAGCTCCTACGAGCAGTACGTC. This translates into CASSIGRSSSYEQYV.

This clonotype was seen many times. This chain joins TRBV7-2 and TRBJ1-6; 9 bases line up with TRBD1. The junction had 7 bases not matched to a gene; V was cut back by 5 bases and J by 8 bases. The CDR3 totals 15 residues. Germline lookup yields CDR1 SGHTA and CDR2 FQGNSA. CDR3 bases: TGTGCCAGCAGCCTCCGCACAGGGGGCTATTCACCCCTCCACTTT. Amino acid sequence: CASSLRTGGYSPLHF. Combining the CDR3 with reference TRBV7-2 and TRBJ1-6 gives the whole variable domain GAGVSQSPSNKVTEKGKDVELRCDPISGHTALYWYRQSLGQGLEFLIYFQGNSAPDKSGLPSDRFSAERTGGSVSTLTIQRTQQEDSAVYLCASSLRTGGYSPLHFGNGTRLTVT.

This clonotype was found many times. The rearrangement uses TRBV12-3 or TRBV12-4 and TRBJ2-2; D may correspond to TRBD1 or TRBD2 (7 bases each). Trimming took 7 bases from V and 4 from J, leaving 13 bases between them. The CDR3 consists of 14 residues. CDR3 sequence (DNA): TGTGCCAGCACCCAGGGGGGGCCCACCGGGGAGCTGTTTTTT. As protein: CASTQGGPTGELFF.

This clonotype was picked up many times. The chain uses TRBV5-1 and TRBJ2-2, with TRBD2 identical over 7 bases. Germline assignment: CDR1 SGHRS and CDR2 YFSETQ. The length of the CDR3 is 14 residues. V shed 3 bases, J shed 6 bases, and the junction held 5 bases outside the gene matches. In DNA, the CDR3 is TGCGCCAGCAGCTCTCGACTAGCCTCCGGGGAGCTGTTTTTT. This encodes CASSSRLASGELFF.

This clonotype showed up many times. The rearrangement uses TRBV12-3 or TRBV12-4 and TRBJ2-3; 9 bases are shared with TRBD2. The J segment lost 4 bases and the V segment lost 9 bases, leaving 23 bases of the junction unmatched. The CDR3 contains 19 residues. CDR3 nucleotide sequence: TGTGCCAGTACCTCGCCCCAGCGGGGGGCCGGATCTAGGCCAGATACGCAGTATTTT. This sequence encodes CASTSPQRGAGSRPDTQYF.

This clonotype was counted ten times or more. The rearrangement joins TRBV6-1 to TRBJ1-1, with a possible D match to TRBD1 (6 bases). This CDR3 is 13 amino acids long. Germline CDR1 reads MNHNS; CDR2 reads SASEGT. Trimming stripped 6 bases from V and 9 bases from J, with 17 bases between. The CDR3 here is CASSDQFRDKAFF. CDR3 sequence (DNA): TGTGCCAGCAGCGACCAATTTCGGGACAAAGCTTTCTTT.

This clonotype has a count of ten or more. The chain has TRBV7-2 and TRBJ1-2; D is possibly TRBD1 (5 bases). There are 14 residues in the CDR3. Per germline, CDR1 SGHTA and CDR2 FQGNSA. The V end lost 5 bases, the J end lost 7 bases, and 17 bases lay between the germline ends. Here the CDR3 DNA reads TGTGCCAGCAGCCCCTGGGGCAGGGTGGGTGGCTACACCTTC. Protein sequence: CASSPWGRVGGYTF.

This clonotype was counted at least ten times. This rearrangement joins TRBV5-1 to TRBJ2-3, with a weak D call TRBD1 (5 bases). The CDR3 has 14 amino acids. Germline V gene data show CDR1 as SGHRS and CDR2 as YFSETQ. With 4 bases removed from V and 2 bases from J, the gap between germline ends came to 11 bases. The CDR3 reads CASSRRQSTDTQYF. DNA for the CDR3: TGCGCCAGCAGCCGCCGACAGTCCACAGATACGCAGTATTTT.